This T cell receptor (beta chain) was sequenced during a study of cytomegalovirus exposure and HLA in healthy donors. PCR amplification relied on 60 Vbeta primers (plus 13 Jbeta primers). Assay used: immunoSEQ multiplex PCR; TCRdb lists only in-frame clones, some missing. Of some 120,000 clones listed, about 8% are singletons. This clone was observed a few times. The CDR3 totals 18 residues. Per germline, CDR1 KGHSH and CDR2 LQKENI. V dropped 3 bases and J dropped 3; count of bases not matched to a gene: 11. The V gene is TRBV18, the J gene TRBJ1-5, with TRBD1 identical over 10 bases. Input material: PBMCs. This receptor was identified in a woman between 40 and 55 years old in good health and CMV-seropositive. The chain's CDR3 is CASSPLTLTGGINQPQHF. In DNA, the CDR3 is TGTGCCAGCTCACCCCTCACCCTGACAGGGGGCATCAATCAGCCCCAGCATTTT.